The T cell receptor beta chain described here comes from a study of blood T cells in healthy people across ages. Sample-barcoded 5' priming and a J-beta primer mix drove a second PCR of 7 to 11 cycles. Carrying 12 random nucleotides, a template-switch adaptor labeled each individual cDNA molecule. MiXCR was run by TCRdb on the 5' RACE reads, yielding one entry per CDR3 protein. In the table there are 730,000 or so distinct CDR3 sequences, about 40% of which are singletons. In germline, CDR1 is LGHNA, CDR2 YNFKEQ. This CDR3 comprises 18 residues. For this clonotype: Its target is not known. At one boundary the junction diverges from the germline segment, which might be a read error.

Findings and caveats of the study: Long-lived and aged donors differed, with more naive CD4+ cells and higher diversity in the long-lived. Estimates of total diversity, which came from one million sequenced T cells, were considered to be underestimates. In older individuals, TCR beta diversity per million T cells was lower, falling roughly linearly with age.

This TCR came from a woman aged 55-69 years in good health. The J gene is TRBJ2-6, the V gene TRBV4-2; D might be TRBD1 (5 bases). The sequencing input was blood. CDR3 region: CASSQDTDYDSGANVQTF. DNA of the CDR3: TGTGCCAGCAGCCAAGATACCGATTATGACTCTGGGGCCAACGTCCAGACTTTC.